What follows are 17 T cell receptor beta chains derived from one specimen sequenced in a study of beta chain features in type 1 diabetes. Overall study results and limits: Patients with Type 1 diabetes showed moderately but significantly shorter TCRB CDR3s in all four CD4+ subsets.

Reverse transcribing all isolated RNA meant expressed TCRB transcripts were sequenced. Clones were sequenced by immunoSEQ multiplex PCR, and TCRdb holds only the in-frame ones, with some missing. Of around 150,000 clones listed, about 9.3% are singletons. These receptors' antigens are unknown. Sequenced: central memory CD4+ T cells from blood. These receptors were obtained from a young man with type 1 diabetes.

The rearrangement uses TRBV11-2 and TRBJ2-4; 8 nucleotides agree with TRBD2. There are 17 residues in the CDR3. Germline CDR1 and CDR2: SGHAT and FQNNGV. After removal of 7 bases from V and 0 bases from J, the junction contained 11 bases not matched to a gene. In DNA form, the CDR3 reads TGTGCCAGCACCCCTCGGGGGGGCGGTGTAGCCAAAAACATTCAGTACTTC. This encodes CASTPRGGGVAKNIQYF.

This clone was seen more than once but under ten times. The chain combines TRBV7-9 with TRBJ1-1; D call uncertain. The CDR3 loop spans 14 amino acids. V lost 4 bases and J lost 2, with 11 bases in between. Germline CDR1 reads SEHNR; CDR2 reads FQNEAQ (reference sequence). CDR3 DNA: TGTGCCAGCAGCTACCAAGGAGGTAACACTGAAGCTTTCTTT. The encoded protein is CASSYQGGNTEAFF.

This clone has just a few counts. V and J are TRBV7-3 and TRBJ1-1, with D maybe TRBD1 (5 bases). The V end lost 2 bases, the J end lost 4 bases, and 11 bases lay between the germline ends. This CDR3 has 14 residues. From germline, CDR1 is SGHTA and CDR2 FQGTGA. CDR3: CASSLGARGTEAFF. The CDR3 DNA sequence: TGTGCCAGCAGCTTAGGGGCGCGCGGCACTGAAGCTTTCTTT. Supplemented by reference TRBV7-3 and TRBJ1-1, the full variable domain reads GAGVSQTPSNKVTEKGKYVELRCDPISGHTALYWYRQSLGQGPEFLIYFQGTGAADDSGLPNDRFFAVRPEGSVSTLKIQRTERGDSAVYLCASSLGARGTEAFFGQGTRLTVV.

CDR3 in amino acids: CASSLDRDASSEQFF. The CDR3 region has the DNA TGTGCCAGCAGCTTAGACAGGGACGCGTCGTCCGAGCAGTTCTTC. The chain employs TRBV7-3 and TRBJ2-1; 7 bases match TRBD1. The length of the CDR3 is 15 residues. Germline V gene lookup returns CDR1 SGHTA and CDR2 FQGTGA. With V trimmed by 2 bases and J by 10 bases, 11 bases remained unmatched.

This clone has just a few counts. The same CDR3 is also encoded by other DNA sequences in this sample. This chain's CDR3 is CASSYSRQGDTEAFF. The CDR3 DNA is TGTGCCAGCAGTTACTCCCGACAGGGAGACACTGAAGCTTTCTTT. The rearrangement links TRBV6-5 to TRBJ1-1; 7 positions match TRBD1. The germline CDR1 and CDR2 sequences are MNHEY and SVGAGI. The V segment lost 0 bases and the J segment 3 bases; nucleotides outside the gene matches: 4. This CDR3 has 15 residues.

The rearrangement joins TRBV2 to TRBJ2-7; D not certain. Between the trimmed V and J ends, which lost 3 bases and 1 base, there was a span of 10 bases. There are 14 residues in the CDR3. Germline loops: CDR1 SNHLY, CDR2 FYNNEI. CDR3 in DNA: TGTGCCAGCAGTGATGAGGCAATTTCCTACGAGCAGTACTTC. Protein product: CASSDEAISYEQYF.

DNA of the CDR3: TGTGCCAGCTCACCAATGGGACAGACCTACAATGAGCAGTTCTTC. This gives the protein CASSPMGQTYNEQFF. The chain joins TRBV18 to TRBJ2-1; 7 bases are a match to TRBD1. Trimming at V came to 2 bases and at J to 2 bases, leaving 3 bases not matched to a gene. The CDR3 contains 15 residues. Germline V gene data show CDR1 as KGHSH and CDR2 as LQKENI. Together with reference TRBV18 and TRBJ2-1, the CDR3 gives the full variable domain: NAGVMQNPRHLVRRRGQEARLRCSPMKGHSHVYWYRQLPEEGLKFMVYLQKENIIDESGMPKERFSAEFPKEGPSILRIQQVVRGDSAAYFCASSPMGQTYNEQFFGPGTRLTVL.

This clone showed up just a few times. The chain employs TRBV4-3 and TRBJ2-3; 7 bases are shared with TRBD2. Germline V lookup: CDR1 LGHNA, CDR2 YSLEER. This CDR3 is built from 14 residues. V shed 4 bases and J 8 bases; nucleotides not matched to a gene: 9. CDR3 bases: TGCGCCAGCAGCCTAGACGGACTAGGTGGTACGCAGTATTTT. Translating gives CASSLDGLGGTQYF.

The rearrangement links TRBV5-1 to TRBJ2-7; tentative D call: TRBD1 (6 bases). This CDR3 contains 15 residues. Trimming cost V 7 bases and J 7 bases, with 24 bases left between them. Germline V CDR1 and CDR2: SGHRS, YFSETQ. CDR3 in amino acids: CASSSGSAGEGEQYF. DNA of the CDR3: TGCGCCAGCTCTAGTGGGTCCGCAGGGGAAGGGGAGCAGTACTTC.

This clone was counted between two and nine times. The CDR3 spells CASIARTGEKLFF. The CDR3 DNA sequence: TGTGCCAGCATAGCCCGGACAGGCGAAAAACTGTTTTTT. The chain recombines TRBV25-1 with TRBJ1-4, with 7 bases that match TRBD1. V shed 7 bases, J shed 8 bases, and the junction held 7 bases outside the gene matches. The germline V gene encodes CDR1 MGHDK and CDR2 SYGVNS. The CDR3 length is 13 residues.

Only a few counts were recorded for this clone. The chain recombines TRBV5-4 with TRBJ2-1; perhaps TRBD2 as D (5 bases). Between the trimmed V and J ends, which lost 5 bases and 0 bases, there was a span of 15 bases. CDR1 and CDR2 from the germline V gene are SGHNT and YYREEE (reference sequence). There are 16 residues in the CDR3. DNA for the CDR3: TGTGCCAGCAGTCCCTCAAGCGGAGGCTCCTACAATGAGCAGTTCTTC. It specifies CASSPSSGGSYNEQFF.

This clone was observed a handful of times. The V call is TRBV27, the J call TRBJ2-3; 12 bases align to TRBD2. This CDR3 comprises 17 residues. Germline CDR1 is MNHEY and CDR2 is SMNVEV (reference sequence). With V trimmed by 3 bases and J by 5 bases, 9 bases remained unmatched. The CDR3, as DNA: TGTGCCAGCAGTTTCGCTAGCGGGAGGGCGTATGAAGATACGCAGTATTTT. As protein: CASSFASGRAYEDTQYF.

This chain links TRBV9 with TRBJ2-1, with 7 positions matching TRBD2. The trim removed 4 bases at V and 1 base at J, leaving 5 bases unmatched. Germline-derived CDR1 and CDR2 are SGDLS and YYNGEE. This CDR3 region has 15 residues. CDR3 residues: CASSPQGGSYNEQFF. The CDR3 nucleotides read TGTGCCAGCAGCCCCCAGGGAGGGTCCTACAATGAGCAGTTCTTC.

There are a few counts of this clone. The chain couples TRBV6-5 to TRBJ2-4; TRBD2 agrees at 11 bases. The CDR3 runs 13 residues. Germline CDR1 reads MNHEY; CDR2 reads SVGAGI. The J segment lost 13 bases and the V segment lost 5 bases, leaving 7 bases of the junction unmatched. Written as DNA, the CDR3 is TGTGCCAGCAGTGATAGACTAGCGGGACTCCAGTACTTC. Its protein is CASSDRLAGLQYF.

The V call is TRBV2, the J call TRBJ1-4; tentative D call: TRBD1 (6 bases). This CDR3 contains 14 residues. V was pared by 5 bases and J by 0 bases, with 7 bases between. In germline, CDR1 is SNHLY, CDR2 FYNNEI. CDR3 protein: CASSPGATNEKLFF. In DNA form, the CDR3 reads TGTGCCAGCAGTCCAGGGGCAACTAATGAAAAACTGTTTTTT.

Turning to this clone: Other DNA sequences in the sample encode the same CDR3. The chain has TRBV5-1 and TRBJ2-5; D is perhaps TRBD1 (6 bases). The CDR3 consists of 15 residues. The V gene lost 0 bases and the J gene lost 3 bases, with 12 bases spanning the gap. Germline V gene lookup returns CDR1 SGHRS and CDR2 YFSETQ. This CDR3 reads CASSLGSTGEETQYF. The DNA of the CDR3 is TGCGCCAGCAGCTTGGGCTCGACAGGAGAAGAGACCCAGTACTTC.

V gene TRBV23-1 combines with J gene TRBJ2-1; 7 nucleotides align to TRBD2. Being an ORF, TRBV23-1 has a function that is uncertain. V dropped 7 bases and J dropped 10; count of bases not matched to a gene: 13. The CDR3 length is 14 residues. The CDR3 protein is CASTHKGKAGEQFF. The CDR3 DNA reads TGCGCCAGCACCCACAAAGGAAAAGCGGGAGAGCAGTTCTTC.